Below are 17 T cell receptor beta chains sequenced from a single sample in a study of cytomegalovirus exposure and HLA in healthy donors. The PCR made use of 60 Vbeta and 13 Jbeta primers. The method was immunoSEQ multiplex PCR; TCRdb's version includes in-frame clones alone and lacks a portion of them. The table shows about 140,000 clones, with 70% to 85% occurring only once. The sequencing sample was made of PBMCs. The receptors shown here come from a man aged 25-45 years in good health and CMV-seropositive.

V usage is TRBV19 and J usage is TRBJ1-1, with 7 bases lining up with TRBD1. Germline V gene lookup returns CDR1 LNHDA and CDR2 SQIVND (reference sequence). J gave up 0 bases and V 5 bases, and 6 bases lay outside the gene matches. This CDR3 contains 15 residues. CDR3 DNA: TGTGCCAGTAGTGTGGGACAGACAATGAACACTGAAGCTTTCTTT. Its protein product is CASSVGQTMNTEAFF.

This clone has just one count. The chain uses TRBV7-2 and TRBJ2-1, with 7 bases that match TRBD1. CDR1 is SGHTA and CDR2 is FQGNSA in the germline V gene. Unmatched junction bases numbered 8, after V lost 5 bases and J lost 4 bases. CDR3 length: 15 residues. The CDR3 here is CASSGPGTVYNEQFF. The CDR3 DNA reads as TGTGCCAGCAGCGGCCCAGGGACAGTTTACAATGAGCAGTTCTTC. The full variable domain, its missing parts supplied by reference TRBV7-2 and TRBJ2-1, is GAGVSQSPSNKVTEKGKDVELRCDPISGHTALYWYRQSLGQGLEFLIYFQGNSAPDKSGLPSDRFSAERTGGSVSTLTIQRTQQEDSAVYLCASSGPGTVYNEQFFGPGTRLTVL.

The chain uses TRBV5-4 and TRBJ1-6; 7 bases match TRBD1. V gave up 1 base and J gave up 10 bases; unmatched junction bases: 8. The CDR3 loop spans 15 amino acids. Germline CDR1 is SGHNT and CDR2 is YYREEE (reference sequence). The CDR3 protein is CASSLMDRNISPLHF. CDR3 coding DNA: TGTGCCAGCAGCTTGATGGACAGGAATATATCACCCCTCCACTTT.

The J gene is TRBJ2-7, the V gene TRBV2; 10 bases align to TRBD2. CDR1 and CDR2 from the germline V gene are SNHLY and FYNNEI. Trimming took 8 bases from V and 4 from J; bases not matched to a gene: 8. CDR3 length equals 14 residues. The CDR3 sequence: CASGRTSGNYEQYF. The DNA of the CDR3 is TGTGCCAGCGGAAGGACTAGCGGCAATTACGAGCAGTACTTC.

This clone was observed a few times. The V call is TRBV9, the J call TRBJ2-3, with TRBD2 matching 10 bases. The germline V gene encodes CDR1 SGDLS and CDR2 YYNGEE. This CDR3 comprises 15 residues. V trimming: 3 bases; J trimming: 4 bases; junction bases outside the gene matches: 5. In DNA form, the CDR3 reads TGTGCCAGCAGCGCCCTAGCGGGAGACGCAGATACGCAGTATTTT. Translated: CASSALAGDADTQYF.

As to this clone: Other nucleotide sequences from this sample produce the same CDR3. V is TRBV5-1 and J is TRBJ2-5; no reliable D call. Trimming left V 0 bases short and J 3 bases short, with 9 bases between. This CDR3 is built from 14 residues. Germline V gives CDR1 SGHRS, CDR2 YFSETQ. CDR3 protein: CASSLALAEETQYF. CDR3 sequence (DNA): TGCGCCAGCAGCTTGGCCTTGGCCGAAGAGACCCAGTACTTC.

The CDR3 region has the DNA TGCGCCAGCAGCCAAGACAGGGGTGGAAGTGGCACAGATACGCAGTATTTT. The encoded protein is CASSQDRGGSGTDTQYF. V is TRBV4-1 and J is TRBJ2-3; D perhaps matches TRBD1 (6 bases). Per germline, CDR1 MGHRA and CDR2 YSYEKL. V lost 0 bases, J lost 1 base, and 14 bases lay in between. The CDR3 has 17 amino acids.

This clone was counted only a few times. V usage is TRBV14 and J usage is TRBJ2-2, with D possibly being TRBD1 (6 bases). Germline V gives CDR1 SGHDN, CDR2 FVKESK. Trimming pared 0 bases from V and 7 bases from J, leaving 12 bases between. The CDR3 has 15 residues. This chain's CDR3 is CASSQELTGLGELFF. The CDR3 bases are TGTGCCAGCAGCCAAGAATTAACAGGGCTCGGGGAGCTGTTTTTT.

The chain combines TRBV19 with TRBJ2-5; 7 nucleotides line up with TRBD1. The V and J ends lost 6 bases and 2 bases, in that order; junction bases with no gene match: 9. CDR3 length equals 15 residues. Germline CDR1 is LNHDA and CDR2 is SQIVND (reference sequence). DNA for the CDR3: TGTGCCAGTAGAGACAGGGATGGGTGGCAAGAGACCCAGTACTTC. Encoded protein: CASRDRDGWQETQYF.

This chain uses TRBV5-4 with TRBJ2-1; 8 bases are a match to TRBD1. The CDR3 covers 16 residues. The germline CDR1 and CDR2 sequences are SGHNT and YYREEE (reference sequence). The V and J ends lost 3 bases and 7 bases, in that order; junction bases with no gene match: 12. The CDR3 DNA follows: TGTGCCAGCAGCTCCCGGACAGGGTCGGTTGTAAATGAGCAGTTCTTC. Its translation is CASSSRTGSVVNEQFF.

The chain is built from TRBV5-4 and TRBJ2-7; weak D call: TRBD2 (7 bases). The CDR3 has 17 amino acids. V lost 2 bases, J lost 2 bases, and 20 bases lay in between. CDR1 is SGHNT and CDR2 is YYREEE in the germline V gene (reference sequence). The CDR3 sequence: CASSFGDLGGATYEQYF. Here the CDR3 DNA reads TGTGCCAGCAGCTTTGGGGATTTGGGGGGGGCCACCTACGAGCAGTACTTC.

This clone came up a few times. The chain combines TRBV13 with TRBJ1-1; 7 bases fit TRBD1. The germline CDR1 and CDR2 sequences are PRHDT and FYEKMQ (reference sequence). V lost 0 bases, J lost 9 bases, and 10 bases stayed unmatched. The CDR3 has 15 amino acids. The DNA of the CDR3 is TGTGCCAGCAGCTTAGGCAGGGGGACAATGTTACAAGCTTTCTTT. Amino acids: CASSLGRGTMLQAFF. The full variable domain, completed using reference TRBV13 and TRBJ1-1, is AAGVIQSPRHLIKEKRETATLKCYPIPRHDTVYWYQQGPGQDPQFLISFYEKMQSDKGSIPDRFSAQQFSDYHSELNMSSLELGDSALYFCASSLGRGTMLQAFFGQGTRLTVV.

The chain employs TRBV19 and TRBJ2-7, with a tentative D call TRBD1 (6 bases). The V gene's germline CDR1 is LNHDA and CDR2 SQIVND (reference sequence). The CDR3 is 13 residues long. With 6 bases removed from V and 0 bases from J, the gap between germline ends came to 9 bases. CDR3 coding DNA: TGTGCCAGTAGGGGACACAACTCCTACGAGCAGTACTTC. Its translation: CASRGHNSYEQYF.

This chain joins TRBV21-1 and TRBJ1-1; TRBD1 is the table's D call, not checked against the DNA. TRBV21-1 constitutes a pseudogene. The CDR3 extends over 16 amino acids. The CDR3 DNA sequence: TGTGCCAGCATACTCACAGGGATTGCAGTGGACACTGAAGCTTTCTTT. This sequence encodes CASILTGIAVDTEAFF.

As to this clone: Other DNA variants within this sample encode the same CDR3. The V call is TRBV5-1, the J call TRBJ2-7, with 8 positions matching TRBD1. Trimming removed 5 bases from V and 7 bases from J; junction bases left unmatched: 8. The CDR3 has 13 amino acids. Per germline, CDR1 SGHRS and CDR2 YFSETQ. In DNA form, the CDR3 reads TGCGCCAGCAGAATTTCAGGGGGCCAGGAGCAGTACTTC. It codes for CASRISGGQEQYF.

This clone has just one count. The chain has TRBV7-8 and TRBJ1-5; no firm D call. CDR3 length equals 13 residues. V lost 6 bases to trimming and J lost 5 bases, with 11 bases between them. Germline-derived CDR1 and CDR2 are SGHVS and FQNEAQ. This CDR3 reads CASSLSSDQPQHF. CDR3 bases: TGTGCCAGCAGTTTAAGCTCCGATCAGCCCCAGCATTTT.

The chain joins TRBV4-1 to TRBJ1-2; D gene uncertain. This CDR3 has 11 amino acids. V gave up 2 bases and J gave up 6 bases, with 4 bases separating them. The germline V gene has CDR1 MGHRA and CDR2 YSYEKL. CDR3 sequence (DNA): TGCGCCAGCAGCCAAAACAATGGCTACACCTTC. Amino acid sequence: CASSQNNGYTF.